The TCR beta chain under discussion was sequenced for a study of blood T cell repertoires in COVID-19. Across the study: The United States, Italy and Spain supplied acute and convalescent COVID-19 samples. Nucleic acid was either cDNA or gDNA, and it came from T cells, B-cell-depleted T cells, or PBMCs.

Germline CDR1 is KGHSH and CDR2 is LQKENI. This CDR3 is 12 amino acids long. The trim removed 3 bases at V and 5 bases at J, leaving 1 base unmatched. Participants were aged roughly 18 to 90 years, lived in under 25 US areas, and enrolled virtually. Cohort 3 donors counted as recovered after two negative PCRs, clearance, or resolved symptoms. Profiled with immunoSEQ multiplex PCR; TCRdb holds only in-frame clones, not every one. The table shows over 300,000 clones, with roughly 90% occurring only once. The source of this sequence is a woman between 40 and 50 years old who had recovered from COVID-19. The V call is TRBV18, the J call TRBJ2-7; TRBD1 matches 7 bases. Input material: PBMCs or T cells enriched from blood (not recorded which). CDR3 loop: CASSPTGDEQYF. The DNA for the CDR3 is TGTGCCAGCTCACCTACAGGGGACGAGCAGTACTTC.